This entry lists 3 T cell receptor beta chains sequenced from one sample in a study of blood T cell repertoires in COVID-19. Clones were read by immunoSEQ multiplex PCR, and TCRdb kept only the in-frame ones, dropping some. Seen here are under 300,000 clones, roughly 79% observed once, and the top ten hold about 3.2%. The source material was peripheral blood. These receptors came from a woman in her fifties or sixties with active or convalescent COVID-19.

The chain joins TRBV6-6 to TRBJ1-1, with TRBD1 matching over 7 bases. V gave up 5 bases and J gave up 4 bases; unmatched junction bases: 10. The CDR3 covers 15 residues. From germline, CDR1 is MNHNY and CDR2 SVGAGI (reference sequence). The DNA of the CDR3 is TGTGCCAGCAGTAAAGAGCCACACAGGGGCACTGAAGCTTTCTTT. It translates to CASSKEPHRGTEAFF.

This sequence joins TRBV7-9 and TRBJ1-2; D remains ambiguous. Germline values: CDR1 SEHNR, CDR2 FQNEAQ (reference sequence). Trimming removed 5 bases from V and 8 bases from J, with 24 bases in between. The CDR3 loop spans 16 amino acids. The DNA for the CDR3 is TGTGCCAGCAGCCATCGGGATTACTCCTTAACTCGCGGCTACACCTTC. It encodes CASSHRDYSLTRGYTF.

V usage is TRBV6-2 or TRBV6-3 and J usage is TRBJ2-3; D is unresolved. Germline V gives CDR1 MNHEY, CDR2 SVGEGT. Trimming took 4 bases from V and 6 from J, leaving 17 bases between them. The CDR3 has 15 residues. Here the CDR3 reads CASSSTLLILDTQYF. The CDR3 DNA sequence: TGTGCCAGCAGTTCGACTCTGTTGATTCTGGATACGCAGTATTTT.